These 29 T cell receptor beta chains were sequenced from one sample in a study of early T cells in non-severe SARS-CoV-2 infection. TCRdb ran MiXCR on the 5' RACE reads and lists one entry per CDR3 protein. In the table there are fewer than 110,000 distinct CDR3 sequences, over 8.5% of which are singletons. The source material was whole blood. The receptors here all came from an adult who was a healthcare worker with PCR-confirmed SARS-CoV-2 infection or an uninfected control (not recorded which).

Concerning this clonotype itself: A read error may account for a junction end that differs from germline. J is TRBJ2-3 and V is TRBV20-1; 11 bases fit TRBD2. Germline V gene data show CDR1 as DFQATT and CDR2 as SNEGSKA (reference sequence). The CDR3 runs to 17 residues. In DNA form, the CDR3 reads TGCAGTGCCCCCCCTACGGTGAGACTAGCGGGATCAGATACGCGGTATTTT. It yields the protein CSAPPTVRLAGSDTRYF.

The table lists this clonotype with a few counts. The chain is built from TRBV9 and TRBJ2-3; D remains unclear. The CDR3 loop spans 15 amino acids. The V gene lost 0 bases and the J gene lost 1 base, with 9 bases spanning the gap. Germline CDR1 is SGDLS and CDR2 is YYNGEE. The chain's CDR3 is CASSVEGLGTDTQYF. DNA for the CDR3: TGTGCCAGCAGCGTAGAGGGCTTAGGCACAGATACGCAGTATTTT.

The table lists this clonotype with many counts. This chain uses TRBV9 with TRBJ2-2, with TRBD2 identical over 10 bases. The CDR3 is 16 residues long. Germline values: CDR1 SGDLS, CDR2 YYNGEE. The V gene end was trimmed by 4 bases and the J gene end by 4 bases; junction bases not matched to a gene: 7. Here the CDR3 reads CASSPLAGEGTGELFF. The CDR3 DNA reads as TGTGCCAGCAGCCCCCTAGCGGGAGAGGGCACCGGGGAGCTGTTTTTT.

This clonotype occurred many times. V and J are TRBV20-1 and TRBJ2-7; D possibly corresponds to TRBD2 (6 bases). V lost 6 bases to trimming and J lost 6 bases, with 18 bases between them. CDR1 is DFQATT, CDR2 SNEGSKA, per germline (reference sequence). CDR3 size: 13 residues. The CDR3 region has the DNA TGCAGTGCCTTCCGACCCGGAGGGAGCGAGCAGTACTTC. Its protein is CSAFRPGGSEQYF.

Many counts were recorded for this clonotype. The CDR3 loop is CASSYEEDLSSYEQYF. The CDR3 DNA is TGTGCCAGCAGTTACGAAGAGGATTTAAGCTCCTACGAGCAGTACTTC. The chain joins TRBV6-2 or TRBV6-3 to TRBJ2-7; unclear D gene. This CDR3 region has 16 residues. Germline loops: CDR1 MNHEY, CDR2 SVGEGT. Trimming stripped 2 bases from V and 0 bases from J, with 14 bases between.

The rearrangement joins TRBV20-1 to TRBJ1-1; a possible D gene is TRBD1 (6 bases). V was cut by 6 bases and J by 3 bases, with 11 bases left in between. Germline CDR1 and CDR2: DFQATT and SNEGSKA (reference sequence). The CDR3 consists of 12 residues. CDR3 sequence: CSAPGHHTEAFF. As DNA, the CDR3 is TGCAGTGCCCCGGGACACCACACTGAAGCTTTCTTT.

This clonotype has ten or more counts. The chain couples TRBV10-1 to TRBJ2-5, with D possibly matching TRBD2 (6 bases). CDR3 size: 13 residues. CDR1 and CDR2 (germline): WNHNN, SYGVQD (reference sequence). Trimming stripped 3 bases from V and 5 bases from J, with 10 bases between. The CDR3 loop reads CASSDPGGETQYF. DNA of the CDR3: TGCGCCAGCAGTGACCCTGGGGGGGAGACCCAGTACTTC.

The chain employs TRBV10-2 and TRBJ2-2; D gene uncertain. Germline assignment: CDR1 WSHSY and CDR2 SAAADI. V was clipped by 7 bases and J by 9 bases, with 6 bases between them. The CDR3 is 10 residues long. The CDR3 reads CASMGWELFF. The CDR3 region has the DNA TGCGCCAGCATGGGGTGGGAGCTGTTTTTT.

This clonotype came up a few times. The chain employs TRBV12-3 or TRBV12-4 and TRBJ1-1, with a tentative D call TRBD1 (6 bases). V shed 6 bases and J shed 1 base, with 9 bases lying between them. The CDR3 sequence is 13 residues long. For the CDR3, the DNA is TGTGCCAGCAGCAGGACAGCGAACACTGAAGCTTTCTTT. Translation gives CASSRTANTEAFF.

The table lists this clonotype with many counts. The V and J genes are TRBV12-3 or TRBV12-4 and TRBJ2-3; maybe TRBD2 (6 bases). There are 12 residues in the CDR3. The V and J ends lost 8 bases and 0 bases respectively, with 6 bases between them. CDR3 sequence reads: CASGGSTDTQYF. In DNA, the CDR3 is TGTGCCAGCGGAGGGAGCACAGATACGCAGTATTTT.

In its sample, this clonotype was seen many times. The chain uses TRBV5-6 and TRBJ2-7; TRBD2 is a possible D gene (6 bases). This CDR3 contains 14 residues. Deletions cut 4 bases from V and 6 bases from J, with 17 bases between. CDR1 and CDR2 from the germline V gene are SGHDT and YYEEEE. Here the CDR3 DNA reads TGTGCCAGCAGCGGTGGGGGGATCGGATCCGAGCAGTACTTC. It is translated as CASSGGGIGSEQYF.

This clonotype was seen only a few times. The gene calls are TRBV12-3 or TRBV12-4 and TRBJ1-1; D is unclear. CDR3 length: 14 amino acids. Trimming cost V 5 bases and J 1 base, with 11 bases left between them. CDR3 nucleotides: TGTGCCAGCAGTCATAGCACAAGGAACACTGAAGCTTTCTTT. Translation: CASSHSTRNTEAFF.

This clonotype showed up just a few times. The chain joins TRBV10-3 to TRBJ2-3; tentative D call: TRBD2 (5 bases). The CDR3 contains 12 residues. Trimming removed 9 bases from V and 5 bases from J, with 12 bases in between. In germline, CDR1 is ENHRY, CDR2 SYGVKD. The CDR3 DNA sequence: TGTGCCATTAGGGAGAAAGGAGATACGCAGTATTTT. It yields the protein CAIREKGDTQYF.

This clonotype was counted at least ten times. The rearrangement joins TRBV27 to TRBJ2-3; 9 bases are a match to TRBD2. V shed 2 bases and J 3 bases; nucleotides not matched to a gene: 3. Germline CDR1 and CDR2: MNHEY and SMNVEV (reference sequence). The length of the CDR3 is 15 residues. CDR3 in amino acids: CASSLLAGLTDTQYF. The CDR3 DNA reads TGTGCCAGCAGTTTACTAGCGGGGCTTACAGATACGCAGTATTTT.

The chain couples TRBV10-3 to TRBJ2-3; D is unresolved. V was shortened by 8 bases and J by 2 bases, with 11 bases between the two germline ends. There are 13 residues in the CDR3. Germline CDR1 reads ENHRY; CDR2 reads SYGVKD. The CDR3 loop reads CAIGPPNTDTQYF. The CDR3 DNA reads TGTGCCATCGGTCCACCAAACACAGATACGCAGTATTTT.

The rearrangement joins TRBV3-1 to TRBJ1-1; D remains ambiguous. Between the trimmed V and J ends, which lost 3 bases and 0 bases, there was a span of 8 bases. The CDR3 contains 14 residues. The germline gives CDR1 LGHDT, CDR2 YNNKEL (reference sequence). The CDR3 region is CASSQSQMNTEAFF. Written as DNA, the CDR3 is TGTGCCAGCAGCCAGAGCCAGATGAACACTGAAGCTTTCTTT.

This clonotype was counted only a few times. The CDR3 DNA is TGTGCCAGCAGCTTTCGCGGGGGACTAGCGCTTACCTACAATGAGCAGTTCTTC. It codes for CASSFRGGLALTYNEQFF. The J gene is TRBJ2-1, the V gene TRBV11-2; 10 nucleotides match TRBD2. With 3 bases clipped from V and 2 bases from J, the junction kept 10 bases outside the gene matches. Germline assignment: CDR1 SGHAT and CDR2 FQNNGV. The CDR3 is 18 residues long. Drawing the rest from reference TRBV11-2 and TRBJ2-1, the complete variable domain is EAGVAQSPRYKIIEKRQSVAFWCNPISGHATLYWYQQILGQGPKLLIQFQNNGVVDDSQLPKDRFSAERLKGVDSTLKIQPAKLEDSAVYLCASSFRGGLALTYNEQFFGPGTRLTVL.

At least ten counts were recorded for this clonotype. The chain carries TRBV3-1 and TRBJ1-2, with D possibly being TRBD1 (6 bases). Germline loops: CDR1 LGHDT, CDR2 YNNKEL (reference sequence). CDR3 length: 15 amino acids. Trimming removed 4 bases at V and 4 bases at J, with 16 bases between. DNA of the CDR3: TGTGCCAGCAGCCCCGTCGACAGGAACTTCTATGGCTACACCTTC. Its protein is CASSPVDRNFYGYTF.

As for this clonotype: This could be a read error, since a much larger clone is one nucleotide away. The chain uses TRBV20-1 and TRBJ2-4; the D gene is possibly TRBD1 (5 bases). CDR3 length: 13 amino acids. Trimming stripped 5 bases from V and 6 bases from J, with 14 bases between. Per germline, CDR1 DFQATT and CDR2 SNEGSKA (reference sequence). This chain's CDR3 is CSALTVYTNIQYF. CDR3 coding DNA: TGCAGTGCTCTGACAGTCTACACAAACATTCAGTACTTC.

This clonotype was recorded a few times. The rearrangement links TRBV7-8 to TRBJ2-1; TRBD2 aligns across 9 bases. V lost 1 base, J lost 3 bases, and 13 bases stayed unmatched. This CDR3 spans 19 amino acids. The germline V gene encodes CDR1 SGHVS and CDR2 FQNEAQ. In nucleotides, the CDR3 is TGTGCCAGCAGCTTAGGGCTAGCGGGGCCCCTCCTATTCTACAATGAGCAGTTCTTC. Amino acids: CASSLGLAGPLLFYNEQFF.

This clonotype showed up just a few times. V is TRBV5-1 and J is TRBJ1-1; no firm D call. The CDR3 totals 12 residues. The germline V gene has CDR1 SGHRS and CDR2 YFSETQ. The V end lost 5 bases, the J end lost 0 bases, and 5 bases lay between the germline ends. CDR3 bases: TGCGCCAGCAGAGAGGTGAACACTGAAGCTTTCTTT. Its translation: CASREVNTEAFF.

The chain recombines TRBV12-3 or TRBV12-4 with TRBJ2-7; 7 nucleotides agree with TRBD2. After removal of 6 bases from V and 0 bases from J, the junction contained 11 bases not matched to a gene. The CDR3 loop spans 16 amino acids. The CDR3 here is CASSLGSGGSSYEQYF. The CDR3 region has the DNA TGTGCCAGCAGCCTAGGGTCCGGCGGGAGCTCCTACGAGCAGTACTTC.

The V gene is TRBV18, the J gene TRBJ2-1; 8 bases are a match to TRBD1. This CDR3 spans 15 amino acids. CDR1 KGHSH and CDR2 LQKENI come from the germline V gene. Trimming removed 2 bases from V and 2 bases from J; junction bases left unmatched: 2. CDR3 DNA: TGTGCCAGCTCACCAGAGACAGGGGCCTACAATGAGCAGTTCTTC. It specifies CASSPETGAYNEQFF.

This clonotype was seen a few times. V is TRBV2 and J is TRBJ2-2; D perhaps matches TRBD2 (6 bases). Germline V gives CDR1 SNHLY, CDR2 FYNNEI. The V and J ends lost 11 bases and 1 base respectively, with 11 bases between them. CDR3 length equals 13 residues. The CDR3 sequence is CARWRENTGELFF. The CDR3 DNA is TGTGCCCGCTGGCGGGAGAACACCGGGGAGCTGTTTTTT.

The rearrangement uses TRBV6-5 and TRBJ1-2; 12 positions match TRBD1. The CDR3 runs to 15 residues. V was pared by 5 bases and J by 7 bases, with 8 bases of the junction left unmatched. Germline V gene sequence: CDR1 MNHEY, CDR2 SVGAGI. CDR3 nucleotides: TGTGCCAGCAGTACCCCGGGACAGGGGGCAGGTGGCTACACCTTC. Translation: CASSTPGQGAGGYTF.

There are many counts of this clonotype. V gene TRBV7-3 combines with J gene TRBJ2-5; D not resolved. V was pared by 1 base and J by 3 bases, with 6 bases between. CDR1 and CDR2 (germline): SGHTA, FQGTGA. This CDR3 has 13 residues. Here the CDR3 reads CASSLRREETQYF. CDR3 sequence (DNA): TGTGCCAGCAGCTTAAGACGGGAAGAGACCCAGTACTTC.

This clonotype occurred many times. The chain uses TRBV11-2 and TRBJ1-1; D gene uncertain. CDR3 length: 13 amino acids. Germline V CDR1 and CDR2: SGHAT, FQNNGV. Trimming took 4 bases from V and 2 from J, leaving 8 bases between them. The CDR3 here is CASSSNANTEAFF. As DNA, the CDR3 is TGTGCCAGCAGCTCCAACGCCAACACTGAAGCTTTCTTT.

This clonotype turned up a few times. The V call is TRBV19, the J call TRBJ1-5; D is uncertain. The CDR3 sequence is 15 residues long. V was shortened by 3 bases and J by 3 bases, with 12 bases between the two germline ends. Germline loops: CDR1 LNHDA, CDR2 SQIVND (reference sequence). The CDR3 nucleotides are TGTGCCAGTAGTATTGTCTCCGGATCCAATCAGCCCCAGCATTTT. The encoded protein is CASSIVSGSNQPQHF.

The V and J genes are TRBV7-9 and TRBJ1-6; D call uncertain. Trimming removed 2 bases from V and 11 bases from J, with 13 bases in between. The CDR3 runs 14 residues. From germline, CDR1 is SEHNR and CDR2 FQNEAQ (reference sequence). The CDR3 sequence: CASSLQGFVAPLHF. In nucleotides, the CDR3 is TGTGCCAGCAGCTTACAAGGGTTCGTAGCACCCCTCCACTTT. Together with reference TRBV7-9 and TRBJ1-6, the CDR3 gives the full variable domain: DTGVSQNPRHKITKRGQNVTFRCDPISEHNRLYWYRQTLGQGPEFLTYFQNEAQLEKSRLLSDRFSAERPKGSFSTLEIQRTEQGDSAMYLCASSLQGFVAPLHFGNGTRLTVT.